A single sample gave rise to the 9 T cell receptor beta chains below, sequenced in a study of blood T cell repertoires in COVID-19. Assay used: immunoSEQ multiplex PCR; TCRdb lists only in-frame clones, some missing. The repertoire holds tens of thousands of clones, with 70% to 90% as singletons. The sequenced material came from peripheral blood. These receptors originate from a human donor in a cohort sampled during active COVID-19.

V gene TRBV19 combines with J gene TRBJ2-7, with 8 bases matching TRBD2. V lost 6 bases, J lost 4 bases, and 5 bases stayed unmatched. This CDR3 region has 13 residues. Germline assignment: CDR1 LNHDA and CDR2 SQIVND (reference sequence). CDR3 sequence reads: CASSGRAIYEQYF. CDR3 DNA: TGTGCCAGTAGCGGGAGGGCCATTTACGAGCAGTACTTC.

This clone has only a few counts. The rearrangement joins TRBV4-1 to TRBJ1-1; 9 nucleotides align to TRBD1. The CDR3 is 15 residues long. With V trimmed by 1 base and J by 10 bases, 10 bases remained unmatched. Germline V CDR1 and CDR2: MGHRA, YSYEKL. CDR3 protein: CASSQVRTGASGAFF. The CDR3 DNA is TGCGCCAGCAGCCAAGTGAGGACAGGGGCATCCGGAGCTTTCTTT.

V and J are TRBV19 and TRBJ2-7, with 7 bases aligning to TRBD1. CDR1 and CDR2 (germline): LNHDA, SQIVND (reference sequence). The V segment lost 5 bases and the J segment 2 bases; nucleotides outside the gene matches: 6. The CDR3 sequence is 14 residues long. This CDR3 reads CASSEGQETYEQYF. CDR3 nucleotide sequence: TGTGCCAGTAGTGAAGGACAGGAAACCTACGAGCAGTACTTC.

The CDR3 nucleotides are TGTGCCAGCAAGCCTCAAAGTGGAAACACCATATATTTT. Translation gives CASKPQSGNTIYF. The chain carries TRBV6-5 and TRBJ1-3; D not resolved. V lost 7 bases, J lost 3 bases, and 10 bases lay in between. CDR3 length: 13 residues. CDR1 MNHEY and CDR2 SVGAGI come from the germline V gene.

The genes are TRBV19 and TRBJ1-5; D is possibly TRBD1 (6 bases). Germline V CDR1 and CDR2: LNHDA, SQIVND (reference sequence). Trimming stripped 1 base from V and 6 bases from J, with 7 bases between. CDR3 length: 13 residues. As DNA, the CDR3 is TGTGCCAGTAGTATAGGGGGGCCTCAGCCCCAGCATTTT. Translating it yields CASSIGGPQPQHF.

The chain is built from TRBV27 and TRBJ2-7, with TRBD1 identical over 9 bases. After removal of 8 bases from V and 4 bases from J, the junction contained 9 bases not matched to a gene. Germline-derived CDR1 and CDR2 are MNHEY and SMNVEV (reference sequence). CDR3 length equals 14 residues. CDR3 sequence: CASGPQGASYEQYF. In nucleotides, the CDR3 is TGTGCCAGCGGACCACAGGGGGCATCGTACGAGCAGTACTTC.

This clone was counted a single time. V usage is TRBV2 and J usage is TRBJ2-3; TRBD2 matches 8 bases. Per the germline V gene, CDR1 is SNHLY and CDR2 is FYNNEI. The V segment lost 4 bases and the J segment 6 bases; nucleotides outside the gene matches: 9. The CDR3 has 15 amino acids. CDR3: CASSGAGLAPDTQYF. The CDR3, as DNA: TGTGCCAGCAGTGGGGCAGGACTAGCACCCGATACGCAGTATTTT.

The gene calls are TRBV6-5 and TRBJ2-2, with 10 bases that match TRBD2. J lost 5 bases, V lost 6 bases, and 6 bases had no gene match. CDR3 length: 15 residues. Looked up from germline, CDR1 is MNHEY and CDR2 is SVGAGI. The CDR3 protein is CASSKAGGWTGELFF. The CDR3, as DNA: TGTGCCAGCAGCAAAGCGGGGGGGTGGACCGGGGAGCTGTTTTTT.

The gene calls are TRBV14 and TRBJ2-7, with 9 bases fitting TRBD1. The CDR3 contains 14 residues. Germline values: CDR1 SGHDN, CDR2 FVKESK. V lost 4 bases and J lost 7; bases outside the gene matches: 8. CDR3 in amino acids: CASSPPATGGEQYF. DNA for the CDR3: TGTGCCAGCAGCCCCCCAGCGACAGGGGGAGAGCAGTACTTC. The whole variable domain, remainder taken from reference TRBV14 and TRBJ2-7, is EAGVTQFPSHSVIEKGQTVTLRCDPISGHDNLYWYRRVMGKEIKFLLHFVKESKQDESGMPNNRFLAERTGGTYSTLKVQPAELEDSGVYFCASSPPATGGEQYFGPGTRLTVT.